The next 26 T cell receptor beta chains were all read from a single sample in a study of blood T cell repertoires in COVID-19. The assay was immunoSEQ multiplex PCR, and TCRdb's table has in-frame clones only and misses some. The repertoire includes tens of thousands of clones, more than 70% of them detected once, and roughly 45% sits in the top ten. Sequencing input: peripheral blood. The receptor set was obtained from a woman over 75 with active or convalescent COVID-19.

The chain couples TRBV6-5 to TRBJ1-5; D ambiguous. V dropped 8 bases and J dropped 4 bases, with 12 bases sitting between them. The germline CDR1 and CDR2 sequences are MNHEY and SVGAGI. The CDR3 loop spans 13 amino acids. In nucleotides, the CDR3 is TGTGCCAGCGGCGGGCAGATAAATCAGCCCCAGCATTTT. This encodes CASGGQINQPQHF.

CDR3 in amino acids: CASSWGQPNEKLFF. CDR3 DNA: TGCGCCAGCAGCTGGGGACAGCCTAATGAAAAACTGTTTTTT. This chain links TRBV5-1 with TRBJ1-4; 7 bases align to TRBD1. J was trimmed by 3 bases and V by 3 bases; bases with no gene match: 2. CDR3 size: 14 residues. The germline V gene encodes CDR1 SGHRS and CDR2 YFSETQ.

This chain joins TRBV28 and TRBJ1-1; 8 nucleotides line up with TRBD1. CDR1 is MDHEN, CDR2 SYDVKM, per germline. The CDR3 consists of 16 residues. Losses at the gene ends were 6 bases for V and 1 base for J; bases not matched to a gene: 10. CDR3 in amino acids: CASRGDRGKGNTEAFF. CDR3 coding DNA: TGTGCCAGCAGGGGAGACAGGGGAAAAGGGAACACTGAAGCTTTCTTT.

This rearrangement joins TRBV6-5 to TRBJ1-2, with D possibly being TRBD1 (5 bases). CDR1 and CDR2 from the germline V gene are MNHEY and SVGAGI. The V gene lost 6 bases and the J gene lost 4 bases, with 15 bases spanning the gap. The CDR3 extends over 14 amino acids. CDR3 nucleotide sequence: TGTGCCAGCAGGTACCGGGGGGGTAGCTATGGCTACACCTTC. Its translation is CASRYRGGSYGYTF.

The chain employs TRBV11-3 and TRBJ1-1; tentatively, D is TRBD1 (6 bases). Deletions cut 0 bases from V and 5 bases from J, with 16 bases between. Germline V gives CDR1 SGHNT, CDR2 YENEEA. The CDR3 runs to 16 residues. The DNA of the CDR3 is TGTGCCAGCAGCTTAGATCGAGGGGGGGATTTAACTGAAGCTTTCTTT. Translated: CASSLDRGGDLTEAFF.

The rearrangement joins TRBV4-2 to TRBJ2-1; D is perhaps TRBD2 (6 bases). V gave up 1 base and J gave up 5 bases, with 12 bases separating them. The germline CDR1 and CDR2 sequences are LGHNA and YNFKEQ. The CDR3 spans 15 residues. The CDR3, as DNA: TGTGCCAGCAGCCAAGCCAGCGGAGGGGACAATGAGCAGTTCTTC. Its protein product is CASSQASGGDNEQFF.

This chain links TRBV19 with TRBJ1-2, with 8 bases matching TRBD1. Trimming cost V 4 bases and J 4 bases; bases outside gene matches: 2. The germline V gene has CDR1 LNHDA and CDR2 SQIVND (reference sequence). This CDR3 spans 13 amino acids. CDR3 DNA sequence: TGTGCCAGTAGTAGACAGGGGACCTATGGCTACACCTTC. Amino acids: CASSRQGTYGYTF. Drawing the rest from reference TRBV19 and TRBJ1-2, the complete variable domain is DGGITQSPKYLFRKEGQNVTLSCEQNLNHDAMYWYRQDPGQGLRLIYYSQIVNDFQKGDIAEGYSVSREKKESFPLTVTSAQKNPTAFYLCASSRQGTYGYTFGSGTRLTVV.

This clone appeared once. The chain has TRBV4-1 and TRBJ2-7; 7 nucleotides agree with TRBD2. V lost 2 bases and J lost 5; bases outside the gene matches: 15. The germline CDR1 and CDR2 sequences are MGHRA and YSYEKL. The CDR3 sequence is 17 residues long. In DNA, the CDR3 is TGCGCCAGCAGCCAACGGTCCAGCGGGAAAGATAGGAACGAGCAGTACTTC. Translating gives CASSQRSSGKDRNEQYF.

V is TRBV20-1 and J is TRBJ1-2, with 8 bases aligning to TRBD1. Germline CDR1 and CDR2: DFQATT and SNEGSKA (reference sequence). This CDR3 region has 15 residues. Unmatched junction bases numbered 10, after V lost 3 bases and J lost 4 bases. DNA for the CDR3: TGCAGTGCTAGTCTCCATTCGACAGGGGTCTATGGCTACACCTTC. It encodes CSASLHSTGVYGYTF.

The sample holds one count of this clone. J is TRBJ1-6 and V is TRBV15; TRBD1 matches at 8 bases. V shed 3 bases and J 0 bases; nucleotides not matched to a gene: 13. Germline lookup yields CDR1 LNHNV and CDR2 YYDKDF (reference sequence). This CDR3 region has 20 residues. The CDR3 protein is CATSSPDRVYRSSYNSPLHF. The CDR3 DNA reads TGTGCCACCAGCAGCCCGGACAGGGTGTATCGGAGCTCCTATAATTCACCCCTCCACTTT.

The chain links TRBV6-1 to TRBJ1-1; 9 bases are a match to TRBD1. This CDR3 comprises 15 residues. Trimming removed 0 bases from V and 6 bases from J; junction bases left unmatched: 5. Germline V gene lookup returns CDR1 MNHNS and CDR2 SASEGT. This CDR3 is CASSEASDRGAEAFF. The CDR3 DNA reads TGTGCCAGCAGTGAAGCCTCGGACAGGGGCGCTGAAGCTTTCTTT.

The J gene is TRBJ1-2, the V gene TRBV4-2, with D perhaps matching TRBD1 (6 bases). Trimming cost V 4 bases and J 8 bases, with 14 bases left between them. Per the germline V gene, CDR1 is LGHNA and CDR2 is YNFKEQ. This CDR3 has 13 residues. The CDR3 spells CASSRTGSEGYTF. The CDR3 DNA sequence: TGTGCCAGCAGCCGTACAGGGTCGGAGGGCTACACCTTC.

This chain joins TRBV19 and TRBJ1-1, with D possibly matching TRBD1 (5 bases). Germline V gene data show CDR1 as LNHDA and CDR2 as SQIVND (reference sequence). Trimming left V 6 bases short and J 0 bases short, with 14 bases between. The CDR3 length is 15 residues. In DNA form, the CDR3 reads TGTGCCAGTAGGGGGGGTAGACACCTGAACACTGAAGCTTTCTTT. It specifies CASRGGRHLNTEAFF.

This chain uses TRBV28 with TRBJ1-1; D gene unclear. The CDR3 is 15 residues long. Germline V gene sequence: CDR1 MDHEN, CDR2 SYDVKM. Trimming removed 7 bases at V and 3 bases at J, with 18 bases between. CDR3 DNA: TGTGCCAGCACCCCGATACGGCGGTGGGACACTGAAGCTTTCTTT. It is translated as CASTPIRRWDTEAFF.

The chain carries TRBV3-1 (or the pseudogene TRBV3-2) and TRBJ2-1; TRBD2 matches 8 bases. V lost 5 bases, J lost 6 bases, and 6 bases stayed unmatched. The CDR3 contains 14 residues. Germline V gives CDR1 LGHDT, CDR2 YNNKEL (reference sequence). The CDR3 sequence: CASSFGGASNEQFF. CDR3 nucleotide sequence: TGTGCCAGCAGCTTCGGGGGGGCATCCAATGAGCAGTTCTTC.

CDR3 in amino acids: CASSLAGGPNEQFF. DNA of the CDR3: TGTGCCAGCAGTCTAGCGGGAGGGCCCAATGAGCAGTTCTTC. The V call is TRBV5-6, the J call TRBJ2-1; TRBD2 matches 12 bases. CDR1 and CDR2 (germline): SGHDT, YYEEEE. V lost 5 bases to trimming and J lost 6 bases; unmatched junction nucleotides: 3. CDR3 length: 14 residues.

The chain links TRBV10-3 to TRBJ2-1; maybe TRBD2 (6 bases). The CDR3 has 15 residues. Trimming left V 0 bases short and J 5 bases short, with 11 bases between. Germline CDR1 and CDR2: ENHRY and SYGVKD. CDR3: CAISESTRLNNEQFF. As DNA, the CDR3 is TGTGCCATCAGTGAGTCGACTAGGTTGAACAATGAGCAGTTCTTC.

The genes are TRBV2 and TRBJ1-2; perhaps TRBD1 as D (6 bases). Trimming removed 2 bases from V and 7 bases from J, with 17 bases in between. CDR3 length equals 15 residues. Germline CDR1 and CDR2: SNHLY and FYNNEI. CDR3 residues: CASSESGGARIGYTF. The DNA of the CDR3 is TGTGCCAGCAGTGAAAGTGGGGGGGCCCGCATTGGCTACACCTTC.

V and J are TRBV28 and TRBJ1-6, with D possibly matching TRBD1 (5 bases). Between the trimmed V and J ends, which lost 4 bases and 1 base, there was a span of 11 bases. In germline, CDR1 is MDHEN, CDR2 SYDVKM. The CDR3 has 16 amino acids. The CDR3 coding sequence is TGTGCCAGCAGTTCGGGGGAGGGGTCCTATAATTCACCCCTCCACTTT. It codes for CASSSGEGSYNSPLHF.

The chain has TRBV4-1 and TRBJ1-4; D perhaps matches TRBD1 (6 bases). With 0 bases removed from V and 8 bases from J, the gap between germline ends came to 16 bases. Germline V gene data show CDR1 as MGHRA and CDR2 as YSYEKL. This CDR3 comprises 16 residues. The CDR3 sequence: CASSQEFPGTQEKLFF. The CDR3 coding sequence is TGCGCCAGCAGCCAAGAATTTCCGGGGACACAAGAAAAACTGTTTTTT.

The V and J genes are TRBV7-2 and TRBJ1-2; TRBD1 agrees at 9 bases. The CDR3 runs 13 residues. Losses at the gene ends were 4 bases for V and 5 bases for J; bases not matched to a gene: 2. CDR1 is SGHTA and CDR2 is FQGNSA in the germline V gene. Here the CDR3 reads CASSYGTGYGYTF. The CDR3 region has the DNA TGTGCCAGCAGCTACGGGACAGGGTATGGCTACACCTTC.

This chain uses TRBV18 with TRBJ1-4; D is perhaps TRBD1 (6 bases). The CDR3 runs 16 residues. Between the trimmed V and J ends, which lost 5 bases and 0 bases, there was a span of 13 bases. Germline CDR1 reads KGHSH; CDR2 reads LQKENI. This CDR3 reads CASSRGQTATNEKLFF. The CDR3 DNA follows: TGTGCCAGCTCAAGAGGACAGACTGCAACTAATGAAAAACTGTTTTTT.

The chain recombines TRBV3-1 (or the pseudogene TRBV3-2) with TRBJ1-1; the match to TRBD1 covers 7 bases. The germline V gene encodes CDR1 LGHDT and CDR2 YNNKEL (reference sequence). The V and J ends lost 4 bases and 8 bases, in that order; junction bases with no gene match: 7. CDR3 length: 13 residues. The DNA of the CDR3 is TGTGCCAGCAGCCCCGGGACAGTTACAGAAGCTTTCTTT. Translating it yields CASSPGTVTEAFF.

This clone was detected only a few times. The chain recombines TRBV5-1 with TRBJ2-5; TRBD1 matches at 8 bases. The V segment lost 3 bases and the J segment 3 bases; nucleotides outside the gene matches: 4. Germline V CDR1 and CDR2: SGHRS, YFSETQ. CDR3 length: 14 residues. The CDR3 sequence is CASSWGQAEETQYF. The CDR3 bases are TGCGCCAGCAGCTGGGGACAGGCAGAAGAGACCCAGTACTTC.

The CDR3 sequence is CASGRGATNEKLFF. The DNA of the CDR3 is TGTGCCAGCGGGAGGGGTGCAACTAATGAAAAACTGTTTTTT. The chain employs TRBV28 and TRBJ1-4, with D possibly matching TRBD1 (5 bases). The CDR3 covers 14 residues. The germline gives CDR1 MDHEN, CDR2 SYDVKM. The germline V and J ends were trimmed by 8 bases and 0 bases, with 10 bases remaining between them.

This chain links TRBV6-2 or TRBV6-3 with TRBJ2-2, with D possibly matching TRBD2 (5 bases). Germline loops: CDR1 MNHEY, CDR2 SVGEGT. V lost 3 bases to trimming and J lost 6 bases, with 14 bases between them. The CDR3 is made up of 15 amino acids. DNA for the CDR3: TGTGCCAGCAGTTATGCCCCTCTGCGGGCCGGGGAGCTGTTTTTT. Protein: CASSYAPLRAGELFF.